This T cell receptor beta chain was sequenced for a study of blood T cell repertoires in COVID-19. Study in general: Researchers got acute and convalescent COVID-19 samples from the United States, Italy and Spain. PBMCs, B-cell-depleted T cells, or T cells were the source of the cDNA or gDNA that made up the material.

The V segment lost 1 base and the J segment 0 bases; nucleotides outside the gene matches: 5. The CDR3 contains 17 residues. The germline CDR1 and CDR2 sequences are SGHNT and YYREEE (reference sequence). The authors' processing: Using reference gene primer amplification, nucleated cell counts were estimated. Data came from immunoSEQ multiplex PCR; TCRdb stores just in-frame clones and leaves some out. The D gene and trimming were derived from the DNA, and the V and J assignments and clone size from that table. The sample records fewer than 200,000 clones, 88% being singletons. This clonotype was obtained from a middle-aged man with active or convalescent COVID-19. Sequencing used peripheral blood. The chain uses TRBV5-4 and TRBJ2-2; 8 bases align to TRBD2. As DNA, the CDR3 is TGTGCCAGCAGCTTGCGCGGGGGGTCCGCGAACACCGGGGAGCTGTTTTTT. This sequence encodes CASSLRGGSANTGELFF.